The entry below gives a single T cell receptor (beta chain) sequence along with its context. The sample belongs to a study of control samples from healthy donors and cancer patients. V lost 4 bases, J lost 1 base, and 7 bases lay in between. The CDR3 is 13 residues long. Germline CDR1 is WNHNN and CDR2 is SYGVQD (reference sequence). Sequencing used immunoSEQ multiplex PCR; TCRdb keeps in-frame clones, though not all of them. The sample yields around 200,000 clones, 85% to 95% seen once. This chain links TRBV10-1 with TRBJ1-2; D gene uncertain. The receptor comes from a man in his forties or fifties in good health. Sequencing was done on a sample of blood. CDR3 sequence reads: CASSGGVNYGYTF. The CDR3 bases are TGCGCCAGCAGTGGCGGTGTTAACTATGGCTACACCTTC.